This TCR beta chain was sequenced for a study of identical twins. General study points: In drawing conclusions, the study used cross-sectional statistical analysis and did not follow the same donors. Cord blood beta clonotypes present at high abundance carried fewer insertions; no such pattern appeared in memory repertoires. Twins' excess sharing was less marked for out-of-frame beta sequences. Models underpredicted monozygotic twin sharing of out-of-frame TCR alpha.

This clonotype has only a few counts. Its antigen is as yet unknown. A single record per CDR3 protein comes from TCRdb applying MiXCR to the 5' RACE reads. There are hundreds of thousands of distinct CDR3 sequences in the sample; more than 6.5% occur only once, and around 0.98% lies in the top ten. These records were also assigned to another study, of yellow fever vaccine responses in identical twins.

The sample comprised PBMCs. The origin of this receptor is a woman in her late teens or twenties in good health.

The CDR3 spells CASTDRVGGQETQYF. The CDR3 region has the DNA TGTGCCAGCACCGATAGGGTGGGAGGACAAGAGACCCAGTACTTC. The chain employs TRBV7-8 and TRBJ2-5, with D possibly TRBD2 on 6 matching bases. Germline V gene data show CDR1 as SGHVS and CDR2 as FQNEAQ. CDR3 length: 15 residues. Trimming removed 7 bases from V and 2 bases from J, with 17 bases in between.